A single T cell receptor (beta chain) is shown here with its context. V lost 4 bases, J lost 0 bases, and 14 bases lay in between. From germline, CDR1 is SGHRS and CDR2 YFSETQ. The CDR3 has 16 amino acids. TCRdb's copy holds only in-frame clones and misses some; the assay was immunoSEQ multiplex PCR. The data hold tens of thousands of clones, with approximately 78% observed a single time. This sample stems from a study of early stage breast cancer tumors. The receptor's source is a person aged 35 to 50 with breast cancer. The sequencing input was blood. This chain uses TRBV5-1 with TRBJ2-1, with D perhaps assigned TRBD1 or TRBD2 (5 bases each). The CDR3 DNA is TGCGCCAGCAGCGGGGCGAGCGGAAACTCCTACAATGAGCAGTTCTTC. Translation gives CASSGASGNSYNEQFF.